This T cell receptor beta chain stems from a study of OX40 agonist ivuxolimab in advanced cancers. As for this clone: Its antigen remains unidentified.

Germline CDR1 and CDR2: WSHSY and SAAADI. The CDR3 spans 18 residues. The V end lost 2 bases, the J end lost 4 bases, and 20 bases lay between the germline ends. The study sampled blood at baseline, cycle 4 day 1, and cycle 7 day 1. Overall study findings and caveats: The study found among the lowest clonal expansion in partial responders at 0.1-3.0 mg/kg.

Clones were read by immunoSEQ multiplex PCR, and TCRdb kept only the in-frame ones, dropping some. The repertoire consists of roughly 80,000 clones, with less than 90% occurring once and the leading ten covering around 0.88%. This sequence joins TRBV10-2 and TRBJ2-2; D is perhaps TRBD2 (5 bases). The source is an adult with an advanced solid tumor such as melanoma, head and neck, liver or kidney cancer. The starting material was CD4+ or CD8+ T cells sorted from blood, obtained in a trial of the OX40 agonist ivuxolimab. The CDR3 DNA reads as TGCGCCAGCAGTGAGGCCGCGGTCGTGGGAGTAACCACCGGGGAGCTGTTTTTT. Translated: CASSEAAVVGVTTGELFF.